This paragraph reports one TCR beta chain. The antigen remains unidentified. This specimen belongs to a study of beta chain features in type 1 diabetes. The entirety of the isolated RNA underwent reverse transcription, so expressed TCRB transcripts were sequenced. Assay used: immunoSEQ multiplex PCR; TCRdb lists only in-frame clones, some missing. This table holds around 280,000 clones, over 12% found once. J gave up 7 bases and V 8 bases, and 9 bases lay outside the gene matches. CDR3 length: 13 residues. The V gene's germline CDR1 is LGHNT and CDR2 FRNRAP. Study-wide results and limits: Within each of all four CD4+ subsets, Type 1 diabetes patients had TCRB CDR3s that were moderately but significantly shorter.

The sample taken for sequencing was naive CD4+ T cells from blood. The V gene is TRBV12-5, the J gene TRBJ2-5; 8 bases agree with TRBD1. The sequence was collected from a man aged 18 to 30 with type 1 diabetes. The CDR3 DNA follows: TGTGCTAGTAGCGGTCAGGGGGCAGGGACCCAGTACTTC. Residues: CASSGQGAGTQYF. Full variable domain (missing parts from reference TRBV12-5 and TRBJ2-5): DARVTQTPRHKVTEMGQEVTMRCQPILGHNTVFWYRQTMMQGLELLAYFRNRAPLDDSGMPKDRFSAEMPDATLATLKIQPSEPRDSAVYFCASSGQGAGTQYFGPGTRLLVL.